This T cell receptor beta chain was sequenced for a study of cytomegalovirus exposure and HLA in healthy donors. For this clone: What it recognizes is unknown.

Germline CDR1 SGHTA, CDR2 FQGTGA. After removal of 1 base from V and 5 bases from J, the junction contained 10 bases not matched to a gene. There are 17 residues in the CDR3. Primers for the PCR totalled 60 Vbeta and 13 Jbeta. The table came from immunoSEQ multiplex PCR; TCRdb's copy has only in-frame clones and leaves some out. Its listing shows about 120,000 clones. Study-wide results and limits: TCR beta sequences reportedly predicted the HLA-A and HLA-B alleles of most subjects accurately.

The chain combines TRBV7-3 with TRBJ2-1; 8 bases map to TRBD1. The sequencing input was PBMCs. The origin of this receptor is a man aged 25 to 40 in good health and CMV-seronegative. The chain's CDR3 is CASSLRGGTGGNNEQFF. In nucleotides, the CDR3 is TGTGCCAGCAGCTTAAGAGGCGGGACAGGCGGAAACAATGAGCAGTTCTTC.